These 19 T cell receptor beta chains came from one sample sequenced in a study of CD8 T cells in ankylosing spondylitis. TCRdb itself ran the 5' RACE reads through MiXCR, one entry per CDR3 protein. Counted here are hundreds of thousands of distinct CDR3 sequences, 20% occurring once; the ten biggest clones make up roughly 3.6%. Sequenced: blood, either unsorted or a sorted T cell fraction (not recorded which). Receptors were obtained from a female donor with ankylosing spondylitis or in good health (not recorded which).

The CDR3 reads CAMGSGPGGGELFF. CDR3 DNA: TGTGCCATGGGCTCTGGACCTGGAGGTGGGGAGCTGTTTTTT. V usage is TRBV5-3 and J usage is TRBJ2-2; D possibly corresponds to TRBD2 (5 bases). TRBV5-3 is designated an ORF whose function remains uncertain. This CDR3 spans 14 amino acids. Trimming shortened V by 9 bases and J by 8 bases, and 20 bases separated the two germline ends.

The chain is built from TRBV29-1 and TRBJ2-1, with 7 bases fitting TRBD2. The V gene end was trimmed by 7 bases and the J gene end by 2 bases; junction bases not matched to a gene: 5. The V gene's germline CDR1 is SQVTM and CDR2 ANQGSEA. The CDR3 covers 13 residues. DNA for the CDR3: TGCAGCGGGGCCGGGACTACCTACAATGAGCAGTTCTTC. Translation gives CSGAGTTYNEQFF.

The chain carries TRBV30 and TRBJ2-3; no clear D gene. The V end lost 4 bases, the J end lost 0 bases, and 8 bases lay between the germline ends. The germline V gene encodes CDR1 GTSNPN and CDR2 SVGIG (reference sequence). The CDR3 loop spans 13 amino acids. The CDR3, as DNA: TGTGCCTGGACGGGCAGCAGCACAGATACGCAGTATTTT. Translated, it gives CAWTGSSTDTQYF.

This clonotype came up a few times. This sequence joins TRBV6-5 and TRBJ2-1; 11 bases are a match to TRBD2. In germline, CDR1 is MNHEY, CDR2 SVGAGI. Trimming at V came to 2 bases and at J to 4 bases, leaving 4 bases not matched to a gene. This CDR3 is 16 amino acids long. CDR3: CASSYGSGRGYNEQFF. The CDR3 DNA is TGTGCCAGCAGTTACGGTAGCGGGAGGGGTTACAATGAGCAGTTCTTC.

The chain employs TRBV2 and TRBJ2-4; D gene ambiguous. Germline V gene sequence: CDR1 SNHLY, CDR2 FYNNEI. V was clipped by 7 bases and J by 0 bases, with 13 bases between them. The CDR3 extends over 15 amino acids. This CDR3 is CASTNSERAKNIQYF. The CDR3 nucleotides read TGTGCCAGCACGAACAGTGAGAGAGCCAAAAACATTCAGTACTTC.

The CDR3 DNA follows: TGCAGTGCCAAGGGCAGGGTTGAGGGCCAGCCCCAGCATTTT. This gives the protein CSAKGRVEGQPQHF. The chain recombines TRBV20-1 with TRBJ1-5, with D perhaps TRBD1 (5 bases). This CDR3 is built from 14 residues. Germline assignment: CDR1 DFQATT and CDR2 SNEGSKA (reference sequence). V was shortened by 6 bases and J by 7 bases, with 19 bases between the two germline ends.

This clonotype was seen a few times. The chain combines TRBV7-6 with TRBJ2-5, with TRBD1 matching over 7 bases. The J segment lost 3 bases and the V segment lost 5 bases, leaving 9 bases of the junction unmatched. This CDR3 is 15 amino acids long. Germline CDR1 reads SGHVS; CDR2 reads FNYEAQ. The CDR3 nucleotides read TGTGCCAGCAGCCGGGCCGGGACAGCCAAAGAGACCCAGTACTTC. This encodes CASSRAGTAKETQYF.

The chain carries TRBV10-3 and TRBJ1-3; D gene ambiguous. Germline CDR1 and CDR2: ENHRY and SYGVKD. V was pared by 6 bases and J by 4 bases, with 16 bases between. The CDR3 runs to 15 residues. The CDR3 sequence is CAIRGLGDGGNTIYF. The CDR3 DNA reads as TGTGCCATCAGAGGTTTAGGCGACGGAGGAAACACCATATATTTT.

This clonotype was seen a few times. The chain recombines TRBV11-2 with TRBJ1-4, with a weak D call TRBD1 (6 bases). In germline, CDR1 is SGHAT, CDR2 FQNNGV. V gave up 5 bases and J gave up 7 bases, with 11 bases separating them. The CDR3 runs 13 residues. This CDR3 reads CASSHGQSEKLFF. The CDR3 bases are TGTGCCAGCAGCCACGGACAGAGTGAAAAACTGTTTTTT. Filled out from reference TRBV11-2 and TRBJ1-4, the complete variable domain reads EAGVAQSPRYKIIEKRQSVAFWCNPISGHATLYWYQQILGQGPKLLIQFQNNGVVDDSQLPKDRFSAERLKGVDSTLKIQPAKLEDSAVYLCASSHGQSEKLFFGSGTQLSVL.

The CDR3, as DNA: TGTGCCAGCAGCCAAGAAGCGGTGGTCAATGAGCAGTTCTTC. It yields the protein CASSQEAVVNEQFF. The chain links TRBV3-1 to TRBJ2-1; weak D call: TRBD2 (5 bases). Trimming pared 0 bases from V and 6 bases from J, leaving 9 bases between. The germline gives CDR1 LGHDT, CDR2 YNNKEL (reference sequence). This CDR3 comprises 14 residues.

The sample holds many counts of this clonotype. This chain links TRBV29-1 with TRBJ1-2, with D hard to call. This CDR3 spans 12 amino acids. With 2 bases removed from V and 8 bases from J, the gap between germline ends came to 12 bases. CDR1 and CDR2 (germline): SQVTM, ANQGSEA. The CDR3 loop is CSVESAGGGYTF. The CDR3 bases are TGCAGCGTTGAATCGGCAGGTGGAGGCTACACCTTC. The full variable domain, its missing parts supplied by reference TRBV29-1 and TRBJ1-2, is SAVISQKPSRDICQRGTSLTIQCQVDSQVTMMFWYRQQPGQSLTLIATANQGSEATYESGFVIDKFPISRPNLTFSTLTVSNMSPEDSSIYLCSVESAGGGYTFGSGTRLTVV.

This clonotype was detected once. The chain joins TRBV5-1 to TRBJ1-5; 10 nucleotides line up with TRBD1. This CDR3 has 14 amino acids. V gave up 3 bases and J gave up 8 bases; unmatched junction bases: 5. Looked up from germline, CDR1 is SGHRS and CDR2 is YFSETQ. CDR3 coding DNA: TGCGCCAGCAGCTCGGGACAGGGGAGTGAGCCCCAGCATTTT. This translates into CASSSGQGSEPQHF.

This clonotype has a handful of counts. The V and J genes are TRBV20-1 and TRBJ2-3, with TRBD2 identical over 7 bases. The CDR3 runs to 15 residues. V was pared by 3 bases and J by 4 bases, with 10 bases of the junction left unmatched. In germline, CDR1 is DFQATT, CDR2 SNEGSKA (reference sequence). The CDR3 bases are TGCAGTGCTAGGCCTAGCGGCCCATCCGCAGATACGCAGTATTTT. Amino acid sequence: CSARPSGPSADTQYF.

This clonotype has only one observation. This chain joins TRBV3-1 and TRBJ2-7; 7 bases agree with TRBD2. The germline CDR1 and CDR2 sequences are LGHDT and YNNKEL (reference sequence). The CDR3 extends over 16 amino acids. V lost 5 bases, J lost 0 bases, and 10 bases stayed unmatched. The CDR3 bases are TGTGCCAGCAGCGTAGGGAGGGGCACTCTCTCCTACGAGCAGTACTTC. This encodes CASSVGRGTLSYEQYF.

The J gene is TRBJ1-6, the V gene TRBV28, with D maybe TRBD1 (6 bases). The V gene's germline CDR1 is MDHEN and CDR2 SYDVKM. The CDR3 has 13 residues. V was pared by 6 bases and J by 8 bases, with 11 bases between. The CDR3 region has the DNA TGTGCCAGCAGCCCTGGGGGGCATTCACCCCTCCACTTT. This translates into CASSPGGHSPLHF. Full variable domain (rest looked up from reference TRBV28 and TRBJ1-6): DVKVTQSSRYLVKRTGEKVFLECVQDMDHENMFWYRQDPGLGLRLIYFSYDVKMKEKGDIPEGYSVSREKKERFSLILESASTNQTSMYLCASSPGGHSPLHFGNGTRLTVT.

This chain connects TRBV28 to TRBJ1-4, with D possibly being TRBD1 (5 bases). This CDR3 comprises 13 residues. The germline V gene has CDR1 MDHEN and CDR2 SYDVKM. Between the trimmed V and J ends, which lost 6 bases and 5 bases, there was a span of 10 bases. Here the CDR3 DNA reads TGTGCCAGCAGGTCTGGGGGAAATGAAAAACTGTTTTTT. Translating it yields CASRSGGNEKLFF.

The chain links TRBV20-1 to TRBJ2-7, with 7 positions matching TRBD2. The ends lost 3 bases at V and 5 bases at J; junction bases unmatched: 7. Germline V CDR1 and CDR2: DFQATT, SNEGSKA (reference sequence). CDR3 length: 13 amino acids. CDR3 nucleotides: TGCAGTGCTAGGAGGGAGGGCCTCCACGAGCAGTACTTC. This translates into CSARREGLHEQYF.

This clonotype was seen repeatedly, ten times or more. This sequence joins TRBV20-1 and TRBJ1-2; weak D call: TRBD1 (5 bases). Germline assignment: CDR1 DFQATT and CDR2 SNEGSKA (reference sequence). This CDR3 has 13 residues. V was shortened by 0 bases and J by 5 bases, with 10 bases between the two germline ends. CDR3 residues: CSARDWDGYGYTF. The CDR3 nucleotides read TGCAGTGCTAGAGATTGGGACGGGTATGGCTACACCTTC.

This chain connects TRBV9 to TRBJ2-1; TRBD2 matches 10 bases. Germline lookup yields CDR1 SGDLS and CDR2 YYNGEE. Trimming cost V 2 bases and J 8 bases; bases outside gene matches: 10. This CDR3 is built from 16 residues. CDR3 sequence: CASSVSLLAGDDEQFF. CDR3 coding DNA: TGTGCCAGCAGCGTTTCCCTTCTAGCGGGAGACGATGAGCAGTTCTTC.